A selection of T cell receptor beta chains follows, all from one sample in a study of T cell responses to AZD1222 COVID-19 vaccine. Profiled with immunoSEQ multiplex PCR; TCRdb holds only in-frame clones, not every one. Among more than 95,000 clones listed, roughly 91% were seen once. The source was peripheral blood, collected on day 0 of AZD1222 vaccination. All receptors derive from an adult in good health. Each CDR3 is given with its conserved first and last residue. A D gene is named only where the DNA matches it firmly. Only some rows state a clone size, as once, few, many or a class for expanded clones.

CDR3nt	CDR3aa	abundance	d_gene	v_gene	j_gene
TGTGCCAGCAGTCCCCGTTACAATGAGCAGTTCTTC	CASSPRYNEQFF	NA	NA	TRBV12-3/TRBV12-4	TRBJ2-1
TGTGCCACCAGTGACCCCGGGACAGGGGGCAGCAATCAGCCCCAGCATTTT	CATSDPGTGGSNQPQHF	NA	TRBD1	TRBV24-1	TRBJ1-5
TGTGCCAGTAGTTCCTTCGATGGCTACACCTTC	CASSSFDGYTF	few	NA	TRBV19	TRBJ1-2
TGTGCCAGCAGAGCAGGGGTCGAGGGCTACACCTTC	CASRAGVEGYTF	NA	NA	TRBV7-9	TRBJ1-2
TGTGCCAGCTCACCGGGGACAGGGGGCCACTACGAGCAGTACTTC	CASSPGTGGHYEQYF	NA	TRBD1	TRBV18	TRBJ2-7
TGTGCCAGCAGTTTATCGGGGAGGTTCGATCAGCCCCAGCATTTT	CASSLSGRFDQPQHF	NA	NA	TRBV28	TRBJ1-5
TGTGCCAGCAGCTTAGGCAGGAGCTCCTATAATTCACCCCTCCACTTT	CASSLGRSSYNSPLHF	NA	NA	TRBV7-9	TRBJ1-6
TGCAGCGTAGGCAGGGGGGAGACCCAGTACTTC	CSVGRGETQYF	NA	TRBD1	TRBV29-1	TRBJ2-5
TGTGCCAGCAGTTCGAACGGGAGGGTAACCTACAATGAGCAGTTCTTC	CASSSNGRVTYNEQFF	NA	TRBD2	TRBV28	TRBJ2-1
TGTGCCAGCAGTCTCGACCGGACAGGGGCCGTTAATTCACCCCTCCACTTT	CASSLDRTGAVNSPLHF	NA	TRBD1	TRBV28	TRBJ1-6
TGTGCCAGCAGTCCTATCTCTGGAAACACCATATATTTT	CASSPISGNTIYF	once	NA	TRBV6-5	TRBJ1-3
TGTGCCAGCAGGCAGGAGTATAACGCGAGGTTCTTC	CASRQEYNARFF	NA	NA	TRBV28	TRBJ2-1
TGTGCCAGTAGTTGGACAGGGGGAGGTACCGGGGAGCTGTTTTTT	CASSWTGGGTGELFF	NA	TRBD1	TRBV19	TRBJ2-2
TGTGCCAGCAGTTCCGGGACAGGGGCTGAAGCTTTCTTT	CASSSGTGAEAFF	NA	TRBD1	TRBV27	TRBJ1-1
TGTGCCAGCAGTATTGACAGGGGGCGAAATGAGCAGTTCTTC	CASSIDRGRNEQFF	NA	TRBD1	TRBV28	TRBJ2-1
TGTGCCAGCAGCATTAAGCCGGGTAATGAAAAACTGTTTTTT	CASSIKPGNEKLFF	NA	NA	TRBV3-1/TRBV3-2	TRBJ1-4
TGTGCCAGCAGTTTTGGACTAGCGGGATCCTACGAGCAGTACTTC	CASSFGLAGSYEQYF	NA	TRBD2	TRBV28	TRBJ2-7
TGTGCCAGCAGCACCTTCCGGGGGACGTGGGGCAATCAGCCCCAGCATTTT	CASSTFRGTWGNQPQHF	once	NA	TRBV21-1	TRBJ1-5
TGTGCCAGCAACAGAGGGTCCCTTCTAGGCGAGCAGTACTTC	CASNRGSLLGEQYF	NA	NA	TRBV6-5	TRBJ2-7
TGTGCCAGCAGCCAAGATACGGGAAGCTCCTACAATGAGCAGTTCTTC	CASSQDTGSSYNEQFF	NA	NA	TRBV4-2	TRBJ2-1
TGTGCTAGTGGTTTGTCTGGGCCCACTGAAGCTTTCTTT	CASGLSGPTEAFF	NA	NA	TRBV12-5	TRBJ1-1
TGTGCCAGCAGCCCAGACAGGGCCGGCTATGGCTACACCTTC	CASSPDRAGYGYTF	NA	TRBD1	TRBV7-9	TRBJ1-2
TGCGCCAGCAAAAGACACGGCGGGGAAAAACTGTTTTTT	CASKRHGGEKLFF	NA	NA	TRBV5-1	TRBJ1-4
TGTGCCAGCAGCGCCCAGGGAAATGAGCAGTTCTTC	CASSAQGNEQFF	NA	NA	TRBV9	TRBJ2-1
TGTGCCAGCAGTTTCTGGGGGGCGGGAGAGCCCCAGCATTTT	CASSFWGAGEPQHF	once	NA	TRBV28	TRBJ1-5
TGTGCCAGCAGTTTATCACTAGCGAGGTCCTACGAGCAGTACTTC	CASSLSLARSYEQYF	NA	TRBD2	TRBV6-5	TRBJ2-7
TGTGCCAGTACCCGGACAGGGGGCCTTAATGAAAAACTGTTTTTT	CASTRTGGLNEKLFF	NA	TRBD1	TRBV19	TRBJ1-4
TGTGCCAGCACCCCTGGTGCGGGGCGGGAGCAGTACTTC	CASTPGAGREQYF	NA	NA	TRBV25-1	TRBJ2-7
TGTGCCAGCAGAACCGACTCGGGACAGACCTACGAGCAGTACTTC	CASRTDSGQTYEQYF	NA	TRBD1	TRBV13	TRBJ2-7
TGTGCCATCGGACAGGGTCGGGAGACCCAGTACTTC	CAIGQGRETQYF	NA	TRBD1	TRBV10-3	TRBJ2-5
TGCGCCAGCAGCGACGTTGGCGAGCAGTACTTC	CASSDVGEQYF	NA	NA	TRBV5-1	TRBJ2-7
TGTGCCAGCGGCGGGTTACTTGCTGGAAACACCATATATTTT	CASGGLLAGNTIYF	NA	NA	TRBV27	TRBJ1-3
TGTGCCACTTTAGCGGGAACTTATGAGCAGTTCTTC	CATLAGTYEQFF	NA	TRBD2	TRBV19	TRBJ2-1
TGTGCCAGCAGTTACTCTCCTACTAGCGTAAGCACAGATACGCAGTATTTT	CASSYSPTSVSTDTQYF	NA	TRBD2	TRBV6-2/TRBV6-3	TRBJ2-3
TGTGCCACCAGCAGAGATCAAGGGACCCCTAATGAAAAACTGTTTTTT	CATSRDQGTPNEKLFF	NA	NA	TRBV15	TRBJ1-4
TGTGCCAGCGGTCTGGGGCATTCTCTCTCTGGAAACACCATATATTTT	CASGLGHSLSGNTIYF	NA	NA	TRBV9	TRBJ1-3
TGCAGCCCCCGACAGATCATGAACACTGAAGCTTTCTTT	CSPRQIMNTEAFF	once	NA	TRBV29-1	TRBJ1-1
TGTGCCAGCAGCCAAGACTTTGGCTACGAGCAGTACTTC	CASSQDFGYEQYF	NA	NA	TRBV14	TRBJ2-7
TGTGCCAGCAGCTTGATCAGGTTTACTGAAGCTTTCTTT	CASSLIRFTEAFF	NA	NA	TRBV7-2	TRBJ1-1
TGTGCCAGCAGCTCCGGGGTTCTCCCCTACGAGCAGTACTTC	CASSSGVLPYEQYF	once	NA	TRBV28	TRBJ2-7
TGTGCCAGCAGCCAAGACAGTAGCGGGGGCTACGAGCAGTACTTC	CASSQDSSGGYEQYF	NA	TRBD2	TRBV4-2	TRBJ2-7
TGTGCCAGCCGGAGACTAGCGCAAGAGACCCAGTACTTC	CASRRLAQETQYF	NA	TRBD2	TRBV3-1/TRBV3-2	TRBJ2-5
TGTGCCAGCAGCTTATCCTACGAGCAGTACTTC	CASSLSYEQYF	NA	NA	TRBV7-2	TRBJ2-7
TGTGCCAGCAGAATAGGGGGCGCCGACACTGAAGCTTTCTTT	CASRIGGADTEAFF	NA	TRBD1	TRBV27	TRBJ1-1
TGTGCCAGCAGCTTATCAGGGGACAATCAGCCCCAGCATTTT	CASSLSGDNQPQHF	NA	NA	TRBV7-4	TRBJ1-5